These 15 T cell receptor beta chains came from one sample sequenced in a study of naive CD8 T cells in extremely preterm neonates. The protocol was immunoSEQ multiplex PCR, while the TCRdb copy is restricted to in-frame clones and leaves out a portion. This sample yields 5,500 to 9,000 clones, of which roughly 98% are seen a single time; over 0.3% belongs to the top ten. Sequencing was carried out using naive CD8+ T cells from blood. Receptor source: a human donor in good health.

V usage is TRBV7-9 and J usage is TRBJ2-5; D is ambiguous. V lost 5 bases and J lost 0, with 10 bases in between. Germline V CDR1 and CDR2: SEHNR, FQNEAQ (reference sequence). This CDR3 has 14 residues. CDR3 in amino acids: CASSITEYQETQYF. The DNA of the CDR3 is TGTGCCAGCAGCATCACAGAGTACCAAGAGACCCAGTACTTC.

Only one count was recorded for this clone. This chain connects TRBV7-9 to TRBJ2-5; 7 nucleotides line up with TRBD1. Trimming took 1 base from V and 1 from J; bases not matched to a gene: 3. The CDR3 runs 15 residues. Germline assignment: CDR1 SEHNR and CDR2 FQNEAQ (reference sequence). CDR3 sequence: CASSLGPGGQETQYF. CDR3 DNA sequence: TGTGCCAGCAGCTTAGGGCCAGGGGGCCAAGAGACCCAGTACTTC.

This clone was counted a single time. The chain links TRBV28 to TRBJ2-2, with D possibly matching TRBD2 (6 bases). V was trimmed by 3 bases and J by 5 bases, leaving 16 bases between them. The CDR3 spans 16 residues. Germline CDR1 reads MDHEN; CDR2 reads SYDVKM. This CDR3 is CASSLEGGYWTGELFF. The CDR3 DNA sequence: TGTGCCAGCAGTTTGGAGGGCGGGTATTGGACCGGGGAGCTGTTTTTT.

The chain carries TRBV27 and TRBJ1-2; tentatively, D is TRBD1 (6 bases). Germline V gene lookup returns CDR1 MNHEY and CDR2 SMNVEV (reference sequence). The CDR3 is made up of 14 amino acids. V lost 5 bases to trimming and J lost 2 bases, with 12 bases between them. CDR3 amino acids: CASSPTGWNYGYTF. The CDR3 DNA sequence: TGTGCCAGCAGTCCCACAGGGTGGAACTATGGCTACACCTTC.

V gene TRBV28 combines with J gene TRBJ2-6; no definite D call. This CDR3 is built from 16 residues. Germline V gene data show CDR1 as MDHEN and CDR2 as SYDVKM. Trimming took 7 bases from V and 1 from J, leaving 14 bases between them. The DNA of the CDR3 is TGTGCCAGCATGCTGAGCCTCTCATCTGGGGCCAACGTCCTGACTTTC. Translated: CASMLSLSSGANVLTF.

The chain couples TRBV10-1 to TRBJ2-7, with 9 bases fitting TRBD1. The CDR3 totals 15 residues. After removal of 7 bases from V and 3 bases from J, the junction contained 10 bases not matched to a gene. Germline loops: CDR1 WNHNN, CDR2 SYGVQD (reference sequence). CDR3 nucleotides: TGCGCCAGCAACCGGGACAGGGAAACTCTCTACGAGCAGTACTTC. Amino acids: CASNRDRETLYEQYF.

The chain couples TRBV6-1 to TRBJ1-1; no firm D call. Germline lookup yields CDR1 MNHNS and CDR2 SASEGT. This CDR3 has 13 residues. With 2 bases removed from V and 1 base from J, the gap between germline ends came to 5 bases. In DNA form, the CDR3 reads TGTGCCAGCAGTGAATCGTGGAACACTGAAGCTTTCTTT. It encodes CASSESWNTEAFF.

CDR3 loop: CASSRGGVINYGYTF. CDR3 coding DNA: TGTGCCAGCAGTCGAGGCGGGGTAATCAACTATGGCTACACCTTC. The rearrangement links TRBV27 to TRBJ1-2; D unresolved. Trimming took 5 bases from V and 2 from J, leaving 15 bases between them. This CDR3 spans 15 amino acids. Germline lookup yields CDR1 MNHEY and CDR2 SMNVEV (reference sequence).

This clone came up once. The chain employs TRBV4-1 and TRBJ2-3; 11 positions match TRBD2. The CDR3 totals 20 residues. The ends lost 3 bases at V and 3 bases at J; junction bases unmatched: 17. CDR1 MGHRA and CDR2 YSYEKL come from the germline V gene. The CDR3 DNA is TGCGCCAGCAGCCACGGCCAGGTCGGTAGCGGGGGGGCGACGACAGATACGCAGTATTTT. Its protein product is CASSHGQVGSGGATTDTQYF.

CDR3 DNA: TGTGCCAGCAGTCCCCCCAAGCTACGGGTAGTGGGTGGAGGTGAGCAGTTCTTC. Its protein product is CASSPPKLRVVGGGEQFF. This sequence joins TRBV25-1 and TRBJ2-1, with TRBD2 as a possible D gene (5 bases). The CDR3 consists of 18 residues. Germline V lookup: CDR1 MGHDK, CDR2 SYGVNS. V lost 5 bases, J lost 9 bases, and 29 bases lay in between.

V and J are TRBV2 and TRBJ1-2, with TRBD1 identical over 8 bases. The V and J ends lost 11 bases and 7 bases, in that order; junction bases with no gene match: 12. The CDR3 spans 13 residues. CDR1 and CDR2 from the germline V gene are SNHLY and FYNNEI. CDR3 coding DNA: TGTGCCGCCTGGCAGGGGGCCCGGTTTGGCTACACCTTC. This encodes CAAWQGARFGYTF.

The CDR3 region has the DNA TGTGCCAGCAGTGCCACAGGGGGGAACACTGAAGCTTTCTTT. It yields the protein CASSATGGNTEAFF. V and J are TRBV27 and TRBJ1-1; 8 nucleotides match TRBD1. CDR3 length: 14 amino acids. Germline CDR1 reads MNHEY; CDR2 reads SMNVEV (reference sequence). Trimming removed 5 bases from V and 1 base from J; junction bases left unmatched: 3.

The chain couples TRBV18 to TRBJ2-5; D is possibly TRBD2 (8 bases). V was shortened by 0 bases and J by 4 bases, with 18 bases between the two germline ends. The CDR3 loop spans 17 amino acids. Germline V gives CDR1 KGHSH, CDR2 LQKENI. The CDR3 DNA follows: TGTGCCAGCTCACCACCGACAGGGCCGGCGGGAGGAGAGACCCAGTACTTC. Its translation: CASSPPTGPAGGETQYF.

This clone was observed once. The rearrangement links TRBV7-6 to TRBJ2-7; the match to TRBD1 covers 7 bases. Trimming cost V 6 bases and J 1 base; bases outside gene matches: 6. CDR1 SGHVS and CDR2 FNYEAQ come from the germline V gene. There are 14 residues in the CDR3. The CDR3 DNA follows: TGTGCCAGCAGTTCACGGGACAGTTCCTACGAGCAGTACTTC. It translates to CASSSRDSSYEQYF.

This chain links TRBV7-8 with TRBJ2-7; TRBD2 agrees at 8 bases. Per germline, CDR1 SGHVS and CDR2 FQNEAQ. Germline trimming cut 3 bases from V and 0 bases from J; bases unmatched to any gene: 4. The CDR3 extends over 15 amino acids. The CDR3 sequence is CASSFGGGSSYEQYF. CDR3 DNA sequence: TGTGCCAGCAGCTTCGGCGGGGGGAGCTCCTACGAGCAGTACTTC.